The clone carrying this T cell receptor beta chain was counted between two and nine times. Its antigen remains unknown. This specimen belongs to a study of post-analysis software for immune sequencing data. Study-level findings and limits: Patients carried roughly 5 TRBV segments more frequently than controls did, and TRBV5-6, TRBV5-1 and TRBV20-1 were among them.

cDNA libraries for TCR beta contained unique molecular identifiers. One entry per CDR3 protein, called by TCRdb with MiXCR from the PCR reads. The sample has hundreds of thousands of distinct CDR3 sequences; roughly 45% are singletons. Trimming removed 6 bases at V and 3 bases at J, with 14 bases between. Germline CDR1 reads MNHEY; CDR2 reads SVGAGI. The length of the CDR3 is 14 residues. The TCR sequence derives from a girl between 10 and 17 years old with multiple sclerosis. The V and J genes are TRBV6-5 and TRBJ1-2, with D possibly being TRBD1 (5 bases). The sequenced material came from blood. CDR3 protein: CASRPGQGHYGYTF. The CDR3 bases are TGTGCCAGCAGACCCGGGCAGGGACACTATGGCTACACCTTC.